Detailed here is one T cell receptor beta chain. Its specificity is unknown. Possible read error: a much larger clone is one base away. Template material for amplifying TCR beta CDR3 regions consisted of RNA transcripts. A set of HTBI primers served as the primers for a first-round RT-PCR of the TCR CDR3. TCRdb reprocessed the multiplex PCR reads with MiXCR, giving one entry per CDR3 protein. The sample yields under 400,000 distinct CDR3 sequences, approximately 14% seen once. CDR3 length: 15 amino acids. Germline loops: CDR1 MNHEY, CDR2 SMNVEV (reference sequence). The sample belongs to a study of T cells in Graves' hyperthyroidism and ophthalmopathy. These patients, aged 18 to 65, had recently diagnosed hyperthyroidism lasting under 2 months. Notes on the study in general: Blood also showed most of the thyroid clonotypes that were expanded above 0.001.

The clonotype originates from a woman between 18 and 30 years old with Graves' hyperthyroidism that later progressed to Graves' ophthalmopathy. V usage is TRBV27 and J usage is TRBJ2-1; weak D call: TRBD1 (5 bases). The sequenced sample was blood. Written as DNA, the CDR3 is TGTGCCAGCAGCCCCGGACAAAGCTCCTACAATGAGCAGTTATTC. This translates into CASSPGQSSYNEQLF.